This TCR beta chain was captured by sequencing in a study of Ad26.COV2.S vaccination and SARS-CoV-2 variants. Overall study: By the intramuscular route, Ad26.COV2.S was given once, or twice 56 days apart.

TCRdb keeps only in-frame clones here, not all; method: immunoSEQ multiplex PCR. The data show about 400,000 clones, 83% seen once. Regarding this clone: Its target is unknown.

V trimming: 8 bases; J trimming: 4 bases; junction bases outside the gene matches: 6. The CDR3 is made up of 13 amino acids. CDR1 MRHNA and CDR2 SNTAGT come from the germline V gene. As to treatment: over 15 received Ad26.COV2.S at low or high dose, single or two shots; about 5 received placebo; per-sample allocation not given. Sample collection was performed on day 63 after the first vaccine or placebo injection. An Ad26 vector carrying the Wuhan-strain SARS-CoV-2 spike served as the vaccine. Findings of the study overall: Vaccine and placebo recipients had similar non-spike TCR breadth. In TCR breadth and depth analyses, total T cell responses may have been underestimated.

The TCR originated in a person aged 18-60 years who received the Ad26.COV2.S COVID-19 vaccine or a placebo. V and J are TRBV6-4 and TRBJ2-3, with 7 nucleotides matching TRBD1. The source was peripheral blood, collected in a trial of Ad26.COV2.S vaccine versus placebo. CDR3 region: CASRDSYADTQYF. CDR3 DNA sequence: TGTGCCAGCCGGGACAGCTACGCAGATACGCAGTATTTT.